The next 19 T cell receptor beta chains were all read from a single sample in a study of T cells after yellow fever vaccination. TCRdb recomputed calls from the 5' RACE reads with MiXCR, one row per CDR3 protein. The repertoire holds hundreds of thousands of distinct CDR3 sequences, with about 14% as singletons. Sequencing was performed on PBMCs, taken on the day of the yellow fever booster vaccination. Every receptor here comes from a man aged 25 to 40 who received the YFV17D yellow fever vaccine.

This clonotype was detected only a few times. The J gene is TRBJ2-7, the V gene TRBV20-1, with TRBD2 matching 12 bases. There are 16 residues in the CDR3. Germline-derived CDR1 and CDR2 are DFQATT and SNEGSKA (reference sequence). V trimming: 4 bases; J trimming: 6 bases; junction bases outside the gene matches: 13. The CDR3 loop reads CSATFGLAGSRGEQYF. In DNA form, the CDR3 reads TGCAGTGCTACATTCGGACTAGCGGGAAGCCGTGGCGAGCAGTACTTC.

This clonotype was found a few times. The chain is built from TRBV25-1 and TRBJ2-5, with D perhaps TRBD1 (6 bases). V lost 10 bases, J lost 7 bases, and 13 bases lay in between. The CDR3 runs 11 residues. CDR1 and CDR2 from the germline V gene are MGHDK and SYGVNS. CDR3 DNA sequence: TGTGCCACTCTGGGGGCTAGGACCCAGTACTTC. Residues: CATLGARTQYF.

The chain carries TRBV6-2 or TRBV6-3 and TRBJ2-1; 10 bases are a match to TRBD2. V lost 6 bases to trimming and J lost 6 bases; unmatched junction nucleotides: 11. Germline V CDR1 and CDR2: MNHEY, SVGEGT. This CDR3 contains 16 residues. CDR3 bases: TGTGCCAGCAGAACCCGAGCGGGAGGGAGGGGCAATGAGCAGTTCTTC. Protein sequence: CASRTRAGGRGNEQFF.

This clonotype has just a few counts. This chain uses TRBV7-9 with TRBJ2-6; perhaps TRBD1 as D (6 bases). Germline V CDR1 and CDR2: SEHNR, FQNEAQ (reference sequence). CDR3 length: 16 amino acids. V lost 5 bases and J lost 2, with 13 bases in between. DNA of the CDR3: TGTGCCAGCAGCCCCGGGGCAGGGGCTGGGGCCAACGTCCTGACTTTC. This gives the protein CASSPGAGAGANVLTF.

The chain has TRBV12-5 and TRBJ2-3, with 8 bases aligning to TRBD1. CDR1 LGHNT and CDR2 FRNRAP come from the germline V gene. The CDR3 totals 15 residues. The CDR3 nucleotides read TGTGCCAGCTGCCACACGGGGCAGGGGGCAAATACGCAGTATTTT. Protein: CASCHTGQGANTQYF.

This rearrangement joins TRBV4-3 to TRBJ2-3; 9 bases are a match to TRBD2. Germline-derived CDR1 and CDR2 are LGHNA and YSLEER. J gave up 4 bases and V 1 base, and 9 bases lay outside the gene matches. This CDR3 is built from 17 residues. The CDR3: CASSQVAGGPFADTQYF. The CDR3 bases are TGCGCCAGCAGCCAAGTGGCGGGAGGGCCTTTCGCAGATACGCAGTATTTT.

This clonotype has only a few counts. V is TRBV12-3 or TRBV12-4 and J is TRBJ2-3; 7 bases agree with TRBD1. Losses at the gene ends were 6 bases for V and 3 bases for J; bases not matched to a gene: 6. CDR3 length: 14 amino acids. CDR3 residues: CASSHDRETDTQYF. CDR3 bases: TGTGCCAGCAGCCATGACAGGGAAACAGATACGCAGTATTTT.

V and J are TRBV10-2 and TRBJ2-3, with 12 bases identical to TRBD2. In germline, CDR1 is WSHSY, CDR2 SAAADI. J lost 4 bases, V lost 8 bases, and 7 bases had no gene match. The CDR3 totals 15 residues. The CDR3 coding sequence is TGCGCCAGCGGCCTGACTAGCGGGAGTCCAGATACGCAGTATTTT. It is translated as CASGLTSGSPDTQYF.

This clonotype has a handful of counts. The CDR3 is CSVEESVAGKVGEQFF. For the CDR3, the DNA is TGCAGCGTTGAAGAATCGGTAGCGGGTAAAGTAGGTGAGCAGTTCTTC. This chain connects TRBV29-1 to TRBJ2-1, with 7 bases fitting TRBD2. The CDR3 runs to 16 residues. Looked up from germline, CDR1 is SQVTM and CDR2 is ANQGSEA. V was clipped by 0 bases and J by 9 bases; unmatched bases: 14.

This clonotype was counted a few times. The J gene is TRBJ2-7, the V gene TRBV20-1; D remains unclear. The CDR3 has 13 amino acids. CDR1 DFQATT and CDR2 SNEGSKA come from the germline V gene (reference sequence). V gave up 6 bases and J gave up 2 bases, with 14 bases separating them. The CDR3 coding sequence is TGCAGTGCCGTCAAGGGATTCGCCTACGAGCAGTACTTC. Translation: CSAVKGFAYEQYF.

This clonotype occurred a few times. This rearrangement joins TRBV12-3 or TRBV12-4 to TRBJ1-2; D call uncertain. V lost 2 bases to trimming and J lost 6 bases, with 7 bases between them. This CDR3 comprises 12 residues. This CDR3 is CASSLREDGYTF. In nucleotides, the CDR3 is TGTGCCAGCAGTTTACGAGAAGATGGCTACACCTTC.

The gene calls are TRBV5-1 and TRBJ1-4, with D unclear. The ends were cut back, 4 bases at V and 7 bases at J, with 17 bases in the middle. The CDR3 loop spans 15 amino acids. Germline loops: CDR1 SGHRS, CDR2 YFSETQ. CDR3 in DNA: TGCGCCAGCAGCCCTGACGGACGCAGTGGTGAAAAACTGTTTTTT. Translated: CASSPDGRSGEKLFF.

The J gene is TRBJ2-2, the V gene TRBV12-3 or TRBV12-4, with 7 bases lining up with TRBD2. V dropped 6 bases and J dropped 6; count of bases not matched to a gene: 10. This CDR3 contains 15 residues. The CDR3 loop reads CASSSPGGGPGELFF. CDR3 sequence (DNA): TGTGCCAGCAGCTCCCCTGGGGGGGGTCCCGGGGAGCTGTTTTTT.

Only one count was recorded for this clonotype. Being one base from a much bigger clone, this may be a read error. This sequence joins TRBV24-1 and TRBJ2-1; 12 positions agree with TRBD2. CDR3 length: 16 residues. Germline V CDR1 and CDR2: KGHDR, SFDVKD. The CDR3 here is CATSDPSGRDYNEQIF. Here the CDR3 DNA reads TGTGCCACCAGTGACCCTAGCGGGAGGGACTACAATGAGCAGATCTTC.

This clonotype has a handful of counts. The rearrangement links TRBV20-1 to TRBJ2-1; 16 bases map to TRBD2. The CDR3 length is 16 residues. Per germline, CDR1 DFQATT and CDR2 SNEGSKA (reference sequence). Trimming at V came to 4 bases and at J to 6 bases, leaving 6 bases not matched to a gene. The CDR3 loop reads CSAKGTSGRALNEQFF. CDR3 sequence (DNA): TGCAGTGCTAAAGGGACTAGCGGGAGGGCCCTCAATGAGCAGTTCTTC.

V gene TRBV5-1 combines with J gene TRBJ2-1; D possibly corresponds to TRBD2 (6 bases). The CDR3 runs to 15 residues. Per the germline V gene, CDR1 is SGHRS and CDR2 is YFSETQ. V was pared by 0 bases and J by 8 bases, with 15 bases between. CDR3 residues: CASSLGPIGEDEQFF. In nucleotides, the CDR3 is TGCGCCAGCAGCTTGGGGCCGATCGGGGAGGATGAGCAGTTCTTC. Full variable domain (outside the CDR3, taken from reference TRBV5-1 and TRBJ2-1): KAGVTQTPRYLIKTRGQQVTLSCSPISGHRSVSWYQQTPGQGLQFLFEYFSETQRNKGNFPGRFSGRQFSNSRSEMNVSTLELGDSALYLCASSLGPIGEDEQFFGPGTRLTVL.

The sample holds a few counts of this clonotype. For the CDR3, the DNA is TGTGCCACCAGAGGACAGGGGAACACCGGGGAGCTGTTTTTT. It codes for CATRGQGNTGELFF. This sequence joins TRBV24-1 and TRBJ2-2; 8 bases match TRBD1. The CDR3 spans 14 residues. Germline V gene sequence: CDR1 KGHDR, CDR2 SFDVKD. The V gene end was trimmed by 7 bases and the J gene end by 1 base; junction bases not matched to a gene: 1.

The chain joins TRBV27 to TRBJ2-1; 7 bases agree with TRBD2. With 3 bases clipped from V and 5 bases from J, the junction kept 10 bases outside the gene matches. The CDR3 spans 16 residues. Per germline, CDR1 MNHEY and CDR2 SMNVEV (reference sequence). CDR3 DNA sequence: TGTGCCAGCAGTTTGGGGAGGGTTCGGGCGGACAATGAGCAGTTCTTC. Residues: CASSLGRVRADNEQFF.

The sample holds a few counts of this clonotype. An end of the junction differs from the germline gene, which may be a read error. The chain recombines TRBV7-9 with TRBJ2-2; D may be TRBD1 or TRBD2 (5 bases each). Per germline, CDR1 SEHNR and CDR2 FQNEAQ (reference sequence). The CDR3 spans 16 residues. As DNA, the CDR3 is TGTGCCAGCAGTCTCTTCCCGGGGACGAACCCCGGGGAGCTGTTTTTT. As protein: CASSLFPGTNPGELFF.